Below, 28 T cell receptor beta chains from the same sample are listed, as sequenced in a study of cytomegalovirus exposure and HLA in healthy donors. Researchers ran the PCR with 60 Vbeta and 13 Jbeta primers. Method: immunoSEQ multiplex PCR; TCRdb's copy keeps in-frame clones and lacks some. The profile covers about 260,000 clones, with around 66% appearing a single time and 2% to 2.5% taken by the ten largest. The sample consisted of PBMCs. The source of these receptors is a female donor in good health and CMV-seronegative.

J is TRBJ2-5 and V is TRBV7-2, with 7 bases aligning to TRBD1. With 5 bases clipped from V and 1 base from J, the junction kept 4 bases outside the gene matches. CDR3 length: 14 residues. Per germline, CDR1 SGHTA and CDR2 FQGNSA. The CDR3 nucleotides are TGTGCCAGCAGCCCCGACAGGGCCCAAGAGACCCAGTACTTC. It translates to CASSPDRAQETQYF.

This chain uses TRBV11-2 with TRBJ1-1; D unresolved. Germline assignment: CDR1 SGHAT and CDR2 FQNNGV. The CDR3 is 13 amino acids. Trimming removed 1 base from V and 4 bases from J, with 7 bases in between. In DNA, the CDR3 is TGTGCCAGCAGCTTAGGGGCGGGCACTGAAGCTTTCTTT. This translates into CASSLGAGTEAFF.

This clone appeared a few times. The chain recombines TRBV27 with TRBJ2-5; weak D call: TRBD1 (6 bases). This CDR3 contains 14 residues. The germline V gene has CDR1 MNHEY and CDR2 SMNVEV (reference sequence). V shed 2 bases and J shed 1 base, with 8 bases lying between them. In DNA, the CDR3 is TGTGCCAGCAGTTTAAGGGGGTTCCAAGAGACCCAGTACTTC. Translating gives CASSLRGFQETQYF.

The rearrangement links TRBV5-1 to TRBJ1-1; TRBD1 matches 9 bases. Germline V gene data show CDR1 as SGHRS and CDR2 as YFSETQ. V shed 0 bases and J 6 bases; nucleotides not matched to a gene: 6. This CDR3 has 15 residues. This CDR3 reads CASSLAGTGTSEAFF. The CDR3, as DNA: TGCGCCAGCAGCTTGGCCGGGACAGGGACTTCTGAAGCTTTCTTT. The complete variable domain, with remaining parts taken from reference TRBV5-1 and TRBJ1-1, reads KAGVTQTPRYLIKTRGQQVTLSCSPISGHRSVSWYQQTPGQGLQFLFEYFSETQRNKGNFPGRFSGRQFSNSRSEMNVSTLELGDSALYLCASSLAGTGTSEAFFGQGTRLTVV.

V gene TRBV11-2 combines with J gene TRBJ2-2; 11 nucleotides line up with TRBD2. J lost 2 bases, V lost 6 bases, and 5 bases had no gene match. The V gene's germline CDR1 is SGHAT and CDR2 FQNNGV. This CDR3 region has 16 residues. In DNA, the CDR3 is TGTGCCAGCAGATCAACTAGCGGGGGAAACACCGGGGAGCTGTTTTTT. This translates into CASRSTSGGNTGELFF. The full variable domain, its missing parts supplied by reference TRBV11-2 and TRBJ2-2, is EAGVAQSPRYKIIEKRQSVAFWCNPISGHATLYWYQQILGQGPKLLIQFQNNGVVDDSQLPKDRFSAERLKGVDSTLKIQPAKLEDSAVYLCASRSTSGGNTGELFFGEGSRLTVL.

V usage is TRBV7-2 and J usage is TRBJ2-7; 9 positions match TRBD2. The CDR3 runs 15 residues. CDR1 and CDR2 from the germline V gene are SGHTA and FQGNSA. The junction had 4 bases not matched to a gene; V was cut back by 2 bases and J by 2 bases. The CDR3: CASSLMASGAYEQYF. The CDR3 region has the DNA TGTGCCAGCAGCTTAATGGCTAGCGGGGCCTACGAGCAGTACTTC.

The chain joins TRBV29-1 to TRBJ1-2, with D possibly TRBD1 on 5 matching bases. Germline CDR1 is SQVTM and CDR2 is ANQGSEA. The CDR3 has 12 residues. Trimming took off 6 bases at V and 6 bases at J, with 14 bases between the two ends. CDR3 sequence: CSVKGLADGYTF. CDR3 coding DNA: TGCAGCGTAAAGGGGTTGGCAGATGGCTACACCTTC.

The chain is built from TRBV7-9 and TRBJ2-1; 9 bases agree with TRBD2. After removal of 5 bases from V and 4 bases from J, the junction contained 9 bases not matched to a gene. The germline gives CDR1 SEHNR, CDR2 FQNEAQ (reference sequence). This CDR3 has 16 residues. The DNA of the CDR3 is TGTGCCAGCAGCGCTCTGACTAGCGGAAAATACAATGAGCAGTTCTTC. It is translated as CASSALTSGKYNEQFF.

The CDR3 sequence: CASSSLAGASTDTQYF. The DNA for the CDR3 is TGTGCCAGCAGCTCACTAGCGGGAGCTAGCACAGATACGCAGTATTTT. J is TRBJ2-3 and V is TRBV2; 11 nucleotides agree with TRBD2. Germline V gives CDR1 SNHLY, CDR2 FYNNEI. V lost 6 bases and J lost 0; bases outside the gene matches: 5. This CDR3 spans 16 amino acids.

The rearrangement joins TRBV6-5 to TRBJ2-5; D might be TRBD1 (6 bases). Trimming shortened V by 2 bases and J by 5 bases, and 15 bases separated the two germline ends. This CDR3 has 15 residues. The germline V gene encodes CDR1 MNHEY and CDR2 SVGAGI. The CDR3 DNA reads TGTGCCAGCAGTTACCAGGGCAGGGGTTCGGAGACCCAGTACTTC. It is translated as CASSYQGRGSETQYF.

The V call is TRBV19, the J call TRBJ2-7, with a tentative D call TRBD2 (6 bases). Deletions cut 3 bases from V and 4 bases from J, with 22 bases between. Germline V lookup: CDR1 LNHDA, CDR2 SQIVND (reference sequence). This CDR3 spans 17 amino acids. As DNA, the CDR3 is TGTGCCAGTAGTATTGACCCCGGGACTCAAACGGGGTACGAGCAGTACTTC. Protein product: CASSIDPGTQTGYEQYF. The full variable domain, its missing parts supplied by reference TRBV19 and TRBJ2-7, is DGGITQSPKYLFRKEGQNVTLSCEQNLNHDAMYWYRQDPGQGLRLIYYSQIVNDFQKGDIAEGYSVSREKKESFPLTVTSAQKNPTAFYLCASSIDPGTQTGYEQYFGPGTRLTVT.

J is TRBJ2-1 and V is TRBV5-6; 9 bases match TRBD1. CDR3 length: 16 residues. V was clipped by 4 bases and J by 6 bases; unmatched bases: 11. The germline V gene encodes CDR1 SGHDT and CDR2 YYEEEE. The CDR3 reads CASSPVYRGHSNEQFF. In DNA form, the CDR3 reads TGTGCCAGCAGCCCCGTTTACAGGGGGCACAGCAATGAGCAGTTCTTC.

V gene TRBV5-1 combines with J gene TRBJ2-7; 7 bases align to TRBD1. Trimming removed 1 base from V and 0 bases from J; junction bases left unmatched: 4. The CDR3 is made up of 15 amino acids. CDR1 and CDR2 from the germline V gene are SGHRS and YFSETQ. The CDR3 protein is CASSLNTGASYEQYF. The CDR3 coding sequence is TGCGCCAGCAGCTTGAATACAGGGGCCTCCTACGAGCAGTACTTC.

This sequence joins TRBV6-1 and TRBJ1-5; D ambiguous. CDR3 length equals 14 residues. Germline V gives CDR1 MNHNS, CDR2 SASEGT. V lost 5 bases to trimming and J lost 2 bases, with 10 bases between them. DNA for the CDR3: TGTGCCAGCAGTAGGCAGGTGGGCAATCAGCCCCAGCATTTT. It specifies CASSRQVGNQPQHF.

In this sample, this clone turned up once. Mismatch with germline at one junction end may stem from a read error. Other DNA sequences within the sample encode an identical CDR3. The chain combines TRBV6-1 with TRBJ2-7, with 9 bases that match TRBD2. The germline CDR1 and CDR2 sequences are MNHNS and SASEGT. The CDR3 runs 16 residues. The CDR3 loop is CASSERLADIRNEQYF. CDR3 DNA sequence: TGTGCCAGTAGTGAAAGACTAGCGGATATTAGAAACGAGCAGTACTTC.

The chain is built from TRBV4-2 and TRBJ1-2, with D hard to call. The V end was cut by 6 bases, the J end by 6 bases, with 17 bases between. This CDR3 region has 14 residues. Germline loops: CDR1 LGHNA, CDR2 YNFKEQ. The DNA of the CDR3 is TGTGCCAGCAGACCGTCCGGGTCCCTCGATGGCTACACCTTC. Protein: CASRPSGSLDGYTF.

Worth noting for this clone: The junction departs from the called germline gene at one end, perhaps through a read error. The chain employs TRBV7-9 and TRBJ1-1; possibly TRBD1 for D (5 bases). Looked up from germline, CDR1 is SEHNR and CDR2 is FQNEAQ (reference sequence). The CDR3 runs 13 residues. The CDR3 DNA is TGTTCCAGCAGCTTAGAGGGGCCCACTGAAGCTTTCTTT. It is translated as CSSSLEGPTEAFF.

The chain links TRBV2 to TRBJ1-4; D call uncertain. The CDR3 contains 13 residues. The V gene's germline CDR1 is SNHLY and CDR2 FYNNEI. The germline V and J ends were trimmed by 5 bases and 8 bases, with 12 bases remaining between them. The CDR3 bases are TGTGCCAGCAGTCAAAATGGCAACGAAAAACTGTTTTTT. Protein sequence: CASSQNGNEKLFF.

In this sample, this clone turned up a few times. This chain uses TRBV6-5 with TRBJ1-1; tentatively, D is TRBD1 (5 bases). Trimming shortened V by 10 bases and J by 5 bases, and 14 bases separated the two germline ends. The germline gives CDR1 MNHEY, CDR2 SVGAGI. The CDR3 contains 12 residues. The CDR3 reads CATLQGSTEAFF. The CDR3 region has the DNA TGTGCCACCCTCCAGGGATCGACTGAAGCTTTCTTT.

This clone turned up a few times. The V and J genes are TRBV2 and TRBJ2-7, with TRBD2 matching over 7 bases. The CDR3 totals 14 residues. Germline V lookup: CDR1 SNHLY, CDR2 FYNNEI. Trimming took 4 bases from V and 4 from J; bases not matched to a gene: 7. Here the CDR3 reads CASSVGREQYEQYF. CDR3 in DNA: TGTGCCAGCAGTGTGGGGAGGGAGCAGTACGAGCAGTACTTC.

This clone was recorded a few times. CDR3 sequence (DNA): TGCGCCAGCAGCCAAGTAGCGGGAGGGGCCAATGAGCAGTTCTTC. This translates into CASSQVAGGANEQFF. The chain joins TRBV4-1 to TRBJ2-1; the match to TRBD2 covers 11 bases. This CDR3 is built from 15 residues. Germline V CDR1 and CDR2: MGHRA, YSYEKL. V lost 1 base and J lost 6; bases outside the gene matches: 2.

V usage is TRBV14 and J usage is TRBJ2-5, with D perhaps matching TRBD1 (6 bases). Trimming cost V 6 bases and J 4 bases, with 21 bases left between them. This CDR3 has 16 amino acids. CDR1 is SGHDN and CDR2 is FVKESK in the germline V gene. CDR3 in DNA: TGTGCCAGCAGTAAGACAGGACACTCGGTCCTAGAGACCCAGTACTTC. Encoded protein: CASSKTGHSVLETQYF.

This clone came up a few times. The chain is built from TRBV5-1 and TRBJ1-1; D ambiguous. V was pared by 2 bases and J by 2 bases, with 10 bases between. The CDR3 length is 14 residues. Germline-derived CDR1 and CDR2 are SGHRS and YFSETQ. The CDR3 here is CASSLPGENTEAFF. In DNA, the CDR3 is TGCGCCAGCAGCTTACCCGGGGAAAACACTGAAGCTTTCTTT.

The table lists this clone with a few counts. V is TRBV4-1 and J is TRBJ2-1, with 7 bases aligning to TRBD2. CDR1 and CDR2 (germline): MGHRA, YSYEKL. V was pared by 4 bases and J by 6 bases, with 18 bases of the junction left unmatched. The CDR3 runs to 18 residues. CDR3 coding DNA: TGCGCCAGCAGCCCTCCTCCAGCTCTGCTAGCGGCTTCCAATGAGCAGTTCTTC. Translating gives CASSPPPALLAASNEQFF.

To note about this clone: The sample contains more than one DNA sequence encoding this CDR3. The chain carries TRBV12-5 and TRBJ2-7; 8 bases fit TRBD2. The CDR3 length is 17 residues. After removal of 5 bases from V and 0 bases from J, the junction contained 12 bases not matched to a gene. CDR1 and CDR2 from the germline V gene are LGHNT and FRNRAP. The chain's CDR3 is CASGPSTSGRSSYEQYF. In DNA, the CDR3 is TGTGCTAGTGGTCCGAGCACTAGCGGCAGAAGCTCCTACGAGCAGTACTTC.

This rearrangement joins TRBV6-5 to TRBJ1-3; D remains unclear. The CDR3 loop spans 13 amino acids. CDR1 MNHEY and CDR2 SVGAGI come from the germline V gene. V lost 6 bases to trimming and J lost 0 bases, with 6 bases between them. The CDR3 DNA reads as TGTGCCAGCAGCCGGGACTCTGGAAACACCATATATTTT. Its translation is CASSRDSGNTIYF.

The chain combines TRBV6-6 with TRBJ2-7, with 9 bases aligning to TRBD1. The germline CDR1 and CDR2 sequences are MNHNY and SVGAGI (reference sequence). V lost 4 bases, J lost 2 bases, and 9 bases stayed unmatched. This CDR3 is built from 16 residues. CDR3 coding DNA: TGTGCCAGCAGTTCTTCCTCCGGGACAGGGCCCTACGAGCAGTACTTC. The encoded protein is CASSSSSGTGPYEQYF.

The chain joins TRBV5-1 to TRBJ2-2; 11 bases are a match to TRBD2. J gave up 5 bases and V 4 bases, and 4 bases lay outside the gene matches. The germline gives CDR1 SGHRS, CDR2 YFSETQ. The CDR3 totals 15 residues. DNA for the CDR3: TGCGCCAGCAGCCAGACTAGCGGGAAGACCGGGGAGCTGTTTTTT. Protein: CASSQTSGKTGELFF.